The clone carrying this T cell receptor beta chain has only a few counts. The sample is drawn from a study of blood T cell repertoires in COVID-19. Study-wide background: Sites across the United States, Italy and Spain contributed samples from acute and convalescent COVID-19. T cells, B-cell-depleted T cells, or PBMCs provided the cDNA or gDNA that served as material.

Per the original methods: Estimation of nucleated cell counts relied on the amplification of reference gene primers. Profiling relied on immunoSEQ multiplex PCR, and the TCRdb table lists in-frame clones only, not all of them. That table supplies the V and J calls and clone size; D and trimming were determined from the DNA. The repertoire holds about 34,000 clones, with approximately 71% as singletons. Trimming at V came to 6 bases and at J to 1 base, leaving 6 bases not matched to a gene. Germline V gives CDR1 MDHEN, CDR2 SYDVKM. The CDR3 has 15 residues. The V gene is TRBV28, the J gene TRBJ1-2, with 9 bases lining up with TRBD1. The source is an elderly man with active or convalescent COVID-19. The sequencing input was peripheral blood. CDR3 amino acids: CASRPQDRGNYGYTF. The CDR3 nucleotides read TGTGCCAGCAGACCACAGGACAGGGGTAACTATGGCTACACCTTC.